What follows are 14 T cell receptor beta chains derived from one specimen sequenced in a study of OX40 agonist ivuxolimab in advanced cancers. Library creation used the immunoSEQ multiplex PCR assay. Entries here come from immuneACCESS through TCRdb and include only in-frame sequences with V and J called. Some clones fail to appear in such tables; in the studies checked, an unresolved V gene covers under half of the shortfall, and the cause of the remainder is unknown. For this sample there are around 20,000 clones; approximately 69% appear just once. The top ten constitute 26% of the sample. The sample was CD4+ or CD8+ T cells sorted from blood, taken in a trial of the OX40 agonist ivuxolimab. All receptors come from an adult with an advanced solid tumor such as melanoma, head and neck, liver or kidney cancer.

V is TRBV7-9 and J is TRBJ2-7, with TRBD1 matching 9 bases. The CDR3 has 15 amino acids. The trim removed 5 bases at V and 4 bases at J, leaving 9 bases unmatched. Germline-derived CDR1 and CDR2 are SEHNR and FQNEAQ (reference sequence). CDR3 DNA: TGTGCCAGCAGCGCTCCCGGGACAGGGAATTACGAGCAGTACTTC. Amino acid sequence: CASSAPGTGNYEQYF. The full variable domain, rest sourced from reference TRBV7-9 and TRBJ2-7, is DTGVSQNPRHKITKRGQNVTFRCDPISEHNRLYWYRQTLGQGPEFLTYFQNEAQLEKSRLLSDRFSAERPKGSFSTLEIQRTEQGDSAMYLCASSAPGTGNYEQYFGPGTRLTVT.

The CDR3 region has the DNA TGTGCCAGCAGTTTAAAGTTTGTTTTTGGACTAGCGGGAGGGGGTTACAATGAGCAGTTCTTC. Protein: CASSLKFVFGLAGGGYNEQFF. This chain connects TRBV28 to TRBJ2-1, with 15 nucleotides matching TRBD2. This CDR3 spans 21 amino acids. Germline V lookup: CDR1 MDHEN, CDR2 SYDVKM. Trimming took 2 bases from V and 4 from J; bases not matched to a gene: 15.

CDR3 nucleotide sequence: TGTGCCAGCAGCCGGGACAGGGGATACGAGCAGTACTTC. This translates into CASSRDRGYEQYF. The chain employs TRBV6-5 and TRBJ2-7, with 10 bases that match TRBD1. J was trimmed by 4 bases and V by 6 bases; bases with no gene match: 3. Germline V gene data show CDR1 as MNHEY and CDR2 as SVGAGI. This CDR3 region has 13 residues.

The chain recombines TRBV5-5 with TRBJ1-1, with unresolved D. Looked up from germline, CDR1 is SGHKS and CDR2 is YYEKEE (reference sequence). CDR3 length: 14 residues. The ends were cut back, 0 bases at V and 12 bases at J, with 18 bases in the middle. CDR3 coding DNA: TGTGCCAGCAGCTTGGGGCGCGGATATTCTATGTCTTTCTTT. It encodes CASSLGRGYSMSFF.

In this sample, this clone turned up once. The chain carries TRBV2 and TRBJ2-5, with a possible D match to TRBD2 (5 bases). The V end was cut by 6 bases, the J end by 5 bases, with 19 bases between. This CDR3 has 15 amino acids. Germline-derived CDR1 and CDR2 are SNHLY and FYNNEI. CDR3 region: CASSLTRGAHETQYF. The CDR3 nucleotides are TGTGCCAGCAGCCTCACCCGGGGAGCCCACGAGACCCAGTACTTC.

The CDR3 protein is CASSADRNSGNTIYF. The CDR3 coding sequence is TGTGCCAGCAGTGCTGACAGAAACTCTGGAAACACCATATATTTT. The rearrangement joins TRBV6-5 to TRBJ1-3; tentatively, D is TRBD1 (5 bases). With 5 bases removed from V and 0 bases from J, the gap between germline ends came to 11 bases. This CDR3 is 15 amino acids long. The V gene's germline CDR1 is MNHEY and CDR2 SVGAGI.

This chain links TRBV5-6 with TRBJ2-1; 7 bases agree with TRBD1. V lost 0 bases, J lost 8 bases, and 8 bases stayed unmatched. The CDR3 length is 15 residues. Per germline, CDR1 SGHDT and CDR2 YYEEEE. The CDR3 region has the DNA TGTGCCAGCAGCTTGGCCTTTGAGGGGGCGGATGAGCAGTTCTTC. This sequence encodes CASSLAFEGADEQFF.

The CDR3 here is CASSLPSGVETQYF. In DNA, the CDR3 is TGTGCCAGCAGCTTACCTAGCGGGGTCGAGACCCAGTACTTC. The rearrangement links TRBV7-9 to TRBJ2-5, with TRBD2 identical over 9 bases. The V and J ends lost 2 bases and 5 bases, in that order; junction bases with no gene match: 3. The CDR3 has 14 amino acids. Germline V gene lookup returns CDR1 SEHNR and CDR2 FQNEAQ (reference sequence).

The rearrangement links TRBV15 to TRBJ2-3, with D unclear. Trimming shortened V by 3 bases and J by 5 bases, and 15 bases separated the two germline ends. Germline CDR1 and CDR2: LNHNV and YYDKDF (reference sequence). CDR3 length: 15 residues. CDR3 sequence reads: CATSSWAGRRDTQYF. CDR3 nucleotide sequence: TGTGCCACCAGCAGTTGGGCTGGCAGGAGAGATACGCAGTATTTT.

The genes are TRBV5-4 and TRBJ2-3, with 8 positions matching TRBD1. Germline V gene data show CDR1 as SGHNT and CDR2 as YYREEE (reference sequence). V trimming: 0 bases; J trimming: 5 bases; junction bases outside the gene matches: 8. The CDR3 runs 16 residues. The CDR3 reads CASSLDLDRAEDTQYF. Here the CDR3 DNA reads TGTGCCAGCAGCTTGGACCTGGACAGGGCGGAAGATACGCAGTATTTT.

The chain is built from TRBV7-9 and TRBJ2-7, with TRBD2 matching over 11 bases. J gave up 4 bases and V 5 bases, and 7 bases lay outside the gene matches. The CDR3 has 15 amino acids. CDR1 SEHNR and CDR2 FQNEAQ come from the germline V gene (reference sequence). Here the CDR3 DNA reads TGTGCCAGCAGCCATGGACTAGCGGGCCGTTACGAGCAGTACTTC. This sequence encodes CASSHGLAGRYEQYF.

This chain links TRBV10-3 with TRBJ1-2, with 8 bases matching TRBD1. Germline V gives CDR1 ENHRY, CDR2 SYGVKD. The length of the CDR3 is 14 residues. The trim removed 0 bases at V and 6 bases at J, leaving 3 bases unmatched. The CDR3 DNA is TGTGCCATCAGTGAGTCCGGGACAGGAGATGGCTACACCTTC. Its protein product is CAISESGTGDGYTF.

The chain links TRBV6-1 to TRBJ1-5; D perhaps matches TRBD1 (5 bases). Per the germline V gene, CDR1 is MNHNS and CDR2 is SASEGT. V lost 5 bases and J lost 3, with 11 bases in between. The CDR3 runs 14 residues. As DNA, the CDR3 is TGTGCCAGCAGTCTAACAGGTGTCAATCAGCCCCAGCATTTT. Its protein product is CASSLTGVNQPQHF.

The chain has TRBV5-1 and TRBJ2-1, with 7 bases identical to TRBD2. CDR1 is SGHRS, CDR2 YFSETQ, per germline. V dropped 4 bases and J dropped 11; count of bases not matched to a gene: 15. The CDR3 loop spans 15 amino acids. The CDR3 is CASSVGTNPNEKQFF. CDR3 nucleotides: TGCGCCAGCAGCGTCGGGACTAACCCAAATGAGAAGCAGTTCTTC.